Included here is one T cell receptor beta chain sequence, with context. Its target antigen remains unknown. Base qualities are not at hand, and no much larger clone is one base apart. The time point label here, explained by the study, means: cells obtained before transplantation from donor or recipient. CD3+CD4+ and CD3+CD8+ populations were FACS-sorted from unstimulated pre-transplant donor and recipient cells taken from spleen or lymph nodes. Based on the germline V gene, the CDR1 and CDR2 sequences are SGHTA and FQGNSA. Cut back by 5 bases and 0 bases, the V and J ends lie 13 bases apart. CDR3 length: 15 amino acids, cysteine to phenylalanine. Kept here is only the CDR3 DNA, which spans 45 bases and is read in frame from base 1. To prepare the library, the immunoSEQ multiplex PCR assay was applied. For most patients, genomic DNA was isolated using the Qiagen DNeasy Blood and Tissue Kit and was shipped frozen to Adaptive Biotechnologies for TCR sequencing. Adaptive Biotechnologies carried out high-throughput TCR-beta CDR3 sequencing of genomic DNA for most patients. Per the source publication's procedure: TCR sequencing data were retrieved from Adaptive's ImmunoSEQ software for about 17 patients, whereas three other patients were processed with MiXCR and VDJtools. To correct CD4 versus CD8 sorting errors, sequences present in both subsets at a frequency ratio below 5:1 were removed. CDR3 nucleotide sequences shared by donor and recipient were removed because the origin of these sequences could not be assigned. To be classed as alloreactive, a clone needed at least 2-fold expansion over unstimulated cells and a minimum CFSE-low frequency of 0.002% (template counts) or 0.001% (read counts). Clones detected in sequenced pre-transplant spleen, lymph node, or MLR CFSE-low populations of the donor or recipient were defined as mappable. Cumulative frequency of alloreactive clones was calculated as a percentage of all sequences weighted by copy number. Held by TCRdb, this immuneACCESS table contains in-frame sequences only and omits some clones. Under half of the omission traces to an unresolved V gene where checked; the cause of the rest is unknown. Clone size and V and J calls were adopted from that table, with D and trimming inferred from the DNA. The sample table lists about 96,000 clones, about nine tenths of them with a count of one. The ten largest clones add up to 0.3% to 0.35% of the sample.

The record originates from a study of graft-versus-host responses after intestinal transplantation (dated by TCRdb to the early 2020s). Study-level background: Recipients received multivisceral, liver-intestinal, or isolated intestinal transplants. Rather than being sequenced by the commercial service, samples from three later patients were sequenced in-house on an Illumina MiSeq and processed with MiXCR. A peak of at least 4% donor T cells among recipient peripheral blood mononuclear cells was the definition used for donor T cell macrochimerism. Graft-versus-host and host-versus-graft alloreactive T cell clones were tracked in the graft, circulation and bone marrow after intestinal transplantation using bulk TCR-beta CDR3 sequencing. Alloreactive clones were identified by sequencing pre-transplant mixed lymphocyte reaction products and comparing them with unstimulated pre-transplant donor and recipient T cells. Of the 20 to 25 intestinal transplant recipients enrolled in the cohort, one of whom was a retransplant, a few patients without pretransplant specimens were excluded. All recipients received anti-thymocyte globulin induction followed by maintenance tacrolimus and steroids for 3 to 4 years. What the work shows at the level of the full study, not this receptor alone: GvH clones were detected in recipient bone marrow, and some appeared earlier in ileal mucosa or blood, consistent with an intestinal mucosal origin. Conclusions were limited by the relatively low number and heterogeneity of intestinal transplant patients. Peak levels of circulating GvH clones were associated with declines in HvG clones early after transplant. High GvH to HvG T cell clonal ratios were observed in the allografts of patients with donor T cell macrochimerism.

The receptor comes from a human donor who received an intestinal transplant. The sequence links TRBV7-2 to TRBJ1-2; too little of a D gene remains to name it. The sequencing used unstimulated CD4+ T cells sorted from spleen or lymph node cells, collected before intestinal transplant. This receptor carries the CDR3 CASSPDGKSNYGYTF. The sequenced DNA: TGTGCCAGCAGCCCGGACGGGAAATCTAACTATGGCTACACCTTC. Reference TRBV7-2 and TRBJ1-2 proteins supply the regions before and after the CDR3; the full variable domain is: GAGVSQSPSNKVTEKGKDVELRCDPISGHTALYWYRQSLGQGLEFLIYFQGNSAPDKSGLPSDRFSAERTGGSVSTLTIQRTQQEDSAVYLCASSPDGKSNYGYTFGSGTRLTVV.